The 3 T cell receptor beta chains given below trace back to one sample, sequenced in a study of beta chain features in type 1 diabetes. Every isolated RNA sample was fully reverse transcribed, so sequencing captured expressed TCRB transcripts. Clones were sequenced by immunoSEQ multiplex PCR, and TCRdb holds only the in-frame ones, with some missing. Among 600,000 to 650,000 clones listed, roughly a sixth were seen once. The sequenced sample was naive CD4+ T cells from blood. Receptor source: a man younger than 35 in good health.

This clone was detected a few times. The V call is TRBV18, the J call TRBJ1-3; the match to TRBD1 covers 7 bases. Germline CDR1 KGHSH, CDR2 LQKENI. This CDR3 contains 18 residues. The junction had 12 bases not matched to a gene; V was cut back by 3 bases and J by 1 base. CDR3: CASSPWVDRDASGNTIYF. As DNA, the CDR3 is TGTGCCAGCTCACCTTGGGTTGACAGGGATGCTTCTGGAAACACCATATATTTT.

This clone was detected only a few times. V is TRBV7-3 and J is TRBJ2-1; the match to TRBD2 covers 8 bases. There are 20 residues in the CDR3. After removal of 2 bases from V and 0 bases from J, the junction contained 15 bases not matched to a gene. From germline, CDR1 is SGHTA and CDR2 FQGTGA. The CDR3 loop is CASSLDRRGAHISSYNEQFF. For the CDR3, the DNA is TGTGCCAGCAGCTTAGACCGGCGGGGGGCCCATATTAGCTCCTACAATGAGCAGTTCTTC.

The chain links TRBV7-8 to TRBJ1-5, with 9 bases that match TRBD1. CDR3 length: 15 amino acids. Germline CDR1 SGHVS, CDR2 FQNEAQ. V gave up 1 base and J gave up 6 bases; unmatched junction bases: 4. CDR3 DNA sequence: TGTGCCAGCAGCTTAGGAGGGACAGGGAGTCAGCCCCAGCATTTT. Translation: CASSLGGTGSQPQHF. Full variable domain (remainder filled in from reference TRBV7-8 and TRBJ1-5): GAGVSQSPRYKVAKRGQDVALRCDPISGHVSLFWYQQALGQGPEFLTYFQNEAQLDKSGLPSDRFFAERPEGSVSTLKIQRTQQEDSAVYLCASSLGGTGSQPQHFGDGTRLSIL.